This entry describes one TCR beta chain. Its antigen is still unknown. Profiled with immunoSEQ multiplex PCR; TCRdb holds only in-frame clones, not every one. The sample holds about 48,000 clones, around 90% seen once. This sample is part of a study of OX40 agonist ivuxolimab in advanced cancers. The overall study: Partial responses were seen in three patients, one with hepatocellular carcinoma and two with cutaneous melanoma. General study findings and limits: Averaging showed that CD8+ T cells had more expanded clones than CD4+ did.

The CDR3 runs to 11 residues. Germline-derived CDR1 and CDR2 are DFQATT and SNEGSKA (reference sequence). Trimming left V 7 bases short and J 0 bases short, with 6 bases between. Sequenced material: CD4+ or CD8+ T cells sorted from blood, taken in a trial of the OX40 agonist ivuxolimab. The source of this sequence is an adult with an advanced solid tumor such as melanoma, head and neck, liver or kidney cancer. This chain uses TRBV20-1 with TRBJ1-2; D remains ambiguous. CDR3 in DNA: TGCAGTGTCTTCCCTAACTATGGCTACACCTTC. Amino acid sequence: CSVFPNYGYTF.